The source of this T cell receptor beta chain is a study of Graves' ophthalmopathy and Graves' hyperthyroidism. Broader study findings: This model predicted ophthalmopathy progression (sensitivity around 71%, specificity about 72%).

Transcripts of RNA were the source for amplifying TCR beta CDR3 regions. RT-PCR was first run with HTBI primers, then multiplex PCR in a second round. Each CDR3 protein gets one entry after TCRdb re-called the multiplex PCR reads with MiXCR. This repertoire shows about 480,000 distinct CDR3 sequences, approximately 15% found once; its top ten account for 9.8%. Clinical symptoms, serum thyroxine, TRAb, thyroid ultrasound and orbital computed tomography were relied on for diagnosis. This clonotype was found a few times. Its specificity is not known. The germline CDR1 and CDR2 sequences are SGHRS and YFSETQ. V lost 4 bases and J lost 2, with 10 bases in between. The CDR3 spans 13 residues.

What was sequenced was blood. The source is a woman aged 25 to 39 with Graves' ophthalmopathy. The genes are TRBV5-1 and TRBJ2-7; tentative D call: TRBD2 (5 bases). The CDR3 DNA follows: TGCGCCAGCAGCCCTAGCCAAGCCTACGAGCAGTACTTC. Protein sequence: CASSPSQAYEQYF.